A selection of T cell receptor beta chains follows, all from one sample in a study of regulatory T cells in long-lasting Graves disease. TCRdb reprocessed the multiplex PCR reads with MiXCR, giving one entry per CDR3 protein. The sample consists of about 400,000 distinct CDR3 sequences, 14% to 15% of them appearing once. A further study also used this sample, focusing on T cells in Graves' hyperthyroidism and ophthalmopathy.

The specimen was peripheral blood mononuclear cells (PBMCs), collected at new diagnosis, from a patient treated with antithyroid drugs. These receptors were collected from a woman aged 40 to 55 with Graves disease. Each CDR3 is given with its conserved first and last residue. A D gene is named only where the DNA matches it firmly. Clone size is given for some rows only: seen once, a few or many times, or a class if the clone is expanded.

V gene	J gene	clone size	D gene	CDR3 protein	CDR3 DNA
TRBV11-2	TRBJ2-1	many	TRBD2	CASSLLREVYEQFF	TGTGCCAGCAGCCTACTGCGGGAGGTTTATGAGCAGTTCTTC
TRBV20-1	TRBJ2-7	.	.	CSARDDLFYEQYF	TGCAGTGCTAGAGATGACTTGTTCTACGAGCAGTACTTC
TRBV11-3	TRBJ2-1	many	.	CASRDPTGNEQFF	TGTGCCAGCCGAGACCCAACGGGGAATGAGCAGTTCTTC
TRBV12-5	TRBJ2-1	many	TRBD1	CASGLVSGQGSNEQFF	TGTGCTAGTGGTTTGGTATCGGGACAGGGCAGCAATGAGCAGTTCTTC
TRBV29-1	TRBJ1-4	.	.	CSGRRDVCEKLFF	TGCAGCGGGAGAAGGGACGTTTGTGAAAAACTGTTTTTT
TRBV25-1	TRBJ2-1	.	.	CASSMGAGRGVNEQFF	TGTGCCAGCAGTATGGGGGCCGGCAGGGGGGTCAATGAGCAGTTCTTC
TRBV10-3	TRBJ2-2	many	.	CAIIAATGELFF	TGTGCCATCATCGCGGCCACCGGGGAGCTGTTTTTT
TRBV7-2	TRBJ2-7	.	.	CASSSPTLQYEQYF	TGTGCCAGCAGCTCCCCGACACTACAATACGAGCAGTACTTC
TRBV3-1	TRBJ2-3	.	.	CATRRLQNTDTQYF	TGTGCCACTAGACGCTTACAAAACACAGATACGCAGTATTTT
TRBV6-2/TRBV6-3	TRBJ2-1	many	TRBD2	CASSPGLAGGTDEQFF	TGTGCCAGCAGCCCGGGACTAGCGGGAGGGACGGATGAGCAGTTCTTC
TRBV4-3	TRBJ2-7	few	.	CASSQDRGDFYEQYF	TGCGCCAGCAGCCAAGATCGGGGAGACTTCTACGAGCAGTACTTC
TRBV5-1	TRBJ2-1	.	.	CASSGGESSYNEQFF	TGCGCCAGCAGCGGGGGCGAGAGCTCCTACAATGAGCAGTTCTTC
TRBV28	TRBJ1-4	many	.	CASRRGMDEKLFF	TGTGCCAGCCGAAGGGGGATGGATGAAAAACTGTTTTTT
TRBV29-1	TRBJ1-1	.	.	CSVEDRADEAFF	TGCAGCGTTGAAGACAGAGCAGACGAAGCTTTCTTT
TRBV2	TRBJ2-3	many	.	CASSGGGLPTDTQYF	TGTGCCAGCAGTGGAGGAGGGTTGCCCACAGATACGCAGTATTTT
TRBV11-1	TRBJ2-7	many	TRBD1	CASSPGTGTPYEQYF	TGTGCCAGCAGCCCCGGGACAGGGACCCCATACGAGCAGTACTTC